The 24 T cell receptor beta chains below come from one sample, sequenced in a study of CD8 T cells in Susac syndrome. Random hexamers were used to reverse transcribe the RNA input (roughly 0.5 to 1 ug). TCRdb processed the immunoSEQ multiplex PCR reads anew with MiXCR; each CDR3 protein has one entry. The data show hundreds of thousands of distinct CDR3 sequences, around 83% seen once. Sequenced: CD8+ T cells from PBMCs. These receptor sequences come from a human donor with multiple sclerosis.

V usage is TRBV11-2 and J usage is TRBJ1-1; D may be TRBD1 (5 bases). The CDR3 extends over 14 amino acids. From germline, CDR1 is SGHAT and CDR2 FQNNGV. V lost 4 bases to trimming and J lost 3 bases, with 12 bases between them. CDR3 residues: CASSSGGSDTEAFF. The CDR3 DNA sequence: TGTGCCAGCAGCTCGGGGGGTTCGGACACTGAAGCTTTCTTT.

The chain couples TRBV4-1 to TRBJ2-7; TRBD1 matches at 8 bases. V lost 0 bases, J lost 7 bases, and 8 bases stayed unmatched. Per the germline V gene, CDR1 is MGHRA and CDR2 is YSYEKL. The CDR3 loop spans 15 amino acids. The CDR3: CASSQEQGVLFEQYF. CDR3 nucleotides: TGCGCCAGCAGCCAAGAACAGGGGGTCCTATTTGAGCAGTACTTC.

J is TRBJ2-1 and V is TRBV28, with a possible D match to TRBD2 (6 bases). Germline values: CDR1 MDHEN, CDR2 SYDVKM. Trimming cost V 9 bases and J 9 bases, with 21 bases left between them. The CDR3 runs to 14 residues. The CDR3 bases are TGTGCCAGTAAATTAGCGGAGTATGGGGTTGAGCAGTTCTTC. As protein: CASKLAEYGVEQFF.

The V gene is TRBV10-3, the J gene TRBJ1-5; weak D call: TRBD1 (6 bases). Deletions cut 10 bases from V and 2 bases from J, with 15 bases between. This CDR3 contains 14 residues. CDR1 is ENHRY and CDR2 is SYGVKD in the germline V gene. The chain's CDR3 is CATWEGGGNQPQHF. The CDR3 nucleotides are TGTGCCACTTGGGAGGGGGGTGGCAATCAGCCCCAGCATTTT.

CDR3 protein: CSAIGSADLEGGAFF. CDR3 DNA: TGCAGTGCTATTGGTAGCGCGGACCTCGAGGGGGGAGCTTTCTTT. The V gene is TRBV20-1, the J gene TRBJ1-1, with D possibly matching TRBD1 (6 bases). This CDR3 is built from 15 residues. The ends were cut back, 4 bases at V and 10 bases at J, with 25 bases in the middle. The germline V gene encodes CDR1 DFQATT and CDR2 SNEGSKA (reference sequence).

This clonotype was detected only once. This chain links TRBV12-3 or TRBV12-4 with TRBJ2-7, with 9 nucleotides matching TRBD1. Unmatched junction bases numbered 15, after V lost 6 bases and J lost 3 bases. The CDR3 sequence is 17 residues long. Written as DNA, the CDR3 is TGTGCCAGCAGCCCCACAGCTCTCGGGACAGGGCTCTACGAGCAGTACTTC. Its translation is CASSPTALGTGLYEQYF.

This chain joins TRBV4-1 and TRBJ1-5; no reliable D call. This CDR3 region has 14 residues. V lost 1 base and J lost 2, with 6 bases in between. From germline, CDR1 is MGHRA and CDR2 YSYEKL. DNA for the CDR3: TGCGCCAGCAGCCAAGTTATGGGCAATCAGCCCCAGCATTTT. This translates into CASSQVMGNQPQHF.

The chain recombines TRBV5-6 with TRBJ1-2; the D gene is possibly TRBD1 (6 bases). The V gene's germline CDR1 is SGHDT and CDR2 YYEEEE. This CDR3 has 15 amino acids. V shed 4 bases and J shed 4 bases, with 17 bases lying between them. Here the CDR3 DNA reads TGTGCCAGCAGCCCCACGGGGGGCCTAAGCTATGGCTACACCTTC. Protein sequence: CASSPTGGLSYGYTF.

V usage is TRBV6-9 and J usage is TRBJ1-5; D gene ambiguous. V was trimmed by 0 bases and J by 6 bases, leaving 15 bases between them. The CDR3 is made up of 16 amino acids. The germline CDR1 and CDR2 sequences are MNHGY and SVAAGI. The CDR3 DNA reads TGTGCCAGCAGTTATTCGCCACTACACTTATGTCAGCCCCAGCATTTT. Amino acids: CASSYSPLHLCQPQHF.

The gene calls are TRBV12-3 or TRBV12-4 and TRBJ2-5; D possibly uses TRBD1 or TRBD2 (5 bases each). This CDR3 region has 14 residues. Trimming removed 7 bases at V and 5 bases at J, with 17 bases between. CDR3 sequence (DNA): TGTGCCAGCACCTACATGGGGGATTTGGAGACCCAGTACTTC. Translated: CASTYMGDLETQYF.

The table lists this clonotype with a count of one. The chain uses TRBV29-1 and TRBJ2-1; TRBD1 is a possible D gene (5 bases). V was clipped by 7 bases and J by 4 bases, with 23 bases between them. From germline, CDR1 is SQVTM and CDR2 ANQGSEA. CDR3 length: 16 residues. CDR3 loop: CSGYSPRTLPYNEQFF. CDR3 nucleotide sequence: TGCAGCGGCTATAGCCCACGGACACTCCCATACAATGAGCAGTTCTTC.

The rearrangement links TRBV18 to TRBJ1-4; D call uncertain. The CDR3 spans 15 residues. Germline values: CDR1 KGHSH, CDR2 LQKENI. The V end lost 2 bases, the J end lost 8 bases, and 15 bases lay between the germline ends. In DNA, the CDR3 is TGTGCCAGCTCACCAAACCCCCCGGGAGGCGAAAAACTGTTTTTT. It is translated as CASSPNPPGGEKLFF.

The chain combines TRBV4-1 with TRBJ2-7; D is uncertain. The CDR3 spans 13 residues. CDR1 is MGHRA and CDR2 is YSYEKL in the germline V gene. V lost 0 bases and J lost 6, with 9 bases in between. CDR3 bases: TGCGCCAGCAGCCAAGAGGCTCGCGGCGAGCAGTACTTC. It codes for CASSQEARGEQYF.

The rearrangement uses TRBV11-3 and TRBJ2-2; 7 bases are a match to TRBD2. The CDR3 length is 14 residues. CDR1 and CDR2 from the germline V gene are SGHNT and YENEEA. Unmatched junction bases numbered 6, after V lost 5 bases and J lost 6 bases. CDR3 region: CASSRDYPPGELFF. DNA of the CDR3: TGTGCCAGCAGCCGGGACTACCCCCCCGGGGAGCTGTTTTTT.

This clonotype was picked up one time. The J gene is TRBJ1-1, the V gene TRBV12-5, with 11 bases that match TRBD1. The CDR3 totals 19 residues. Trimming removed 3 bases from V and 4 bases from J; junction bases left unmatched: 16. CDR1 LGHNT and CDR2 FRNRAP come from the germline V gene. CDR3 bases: TGTGCTAGTGGTTTCTCCGGGACAGGGGGAGTTAATGTGGGCACTGAAGCTTTCTTT. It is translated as CASGFSGTGGVNVGTEAFF.

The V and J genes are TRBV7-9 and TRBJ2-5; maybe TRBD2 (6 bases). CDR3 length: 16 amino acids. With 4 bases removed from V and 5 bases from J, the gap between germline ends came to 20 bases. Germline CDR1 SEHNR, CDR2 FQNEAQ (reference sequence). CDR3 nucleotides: TGTGCCAGCAGCTCGACGGCCGGGACCAGCGGGGAGACCCAGTACTTC. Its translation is CASSSTAGTSGETQYF.

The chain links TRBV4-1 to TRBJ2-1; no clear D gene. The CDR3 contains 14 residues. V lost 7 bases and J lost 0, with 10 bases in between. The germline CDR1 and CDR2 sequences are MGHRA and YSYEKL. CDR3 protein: CASKTLSSYNEQFF. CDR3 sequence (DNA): TGCGCCAGCAAGACTCTTAGCTCCTACAATGAGCAGTTCTTC.

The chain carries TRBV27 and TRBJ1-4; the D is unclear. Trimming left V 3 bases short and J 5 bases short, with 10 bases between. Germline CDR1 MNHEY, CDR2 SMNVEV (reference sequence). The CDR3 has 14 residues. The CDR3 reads CASSFGGLNEKLFF. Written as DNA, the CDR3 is TGTGCCAGCAGTTTTGGTGGGTTAAATGAAAAACTGTTTTTT.

CDR3: CASTVGYSHESSNEQYF. The CDR3 DNA follows: TGCGCCAGCACAGTGGGTTATTCCCACGAATCGAGCAACGAGCAGTACTTC. J is TRBJ2-7 and V is TRBV5-1; the D is unclear. Trimming removed 6 bases from V and 5 bases from J, with 27 bases in between. The CDR3 sequence is 17 residues long. The germline gives CDR1 SGHRS, CDR2 YFSETQ.

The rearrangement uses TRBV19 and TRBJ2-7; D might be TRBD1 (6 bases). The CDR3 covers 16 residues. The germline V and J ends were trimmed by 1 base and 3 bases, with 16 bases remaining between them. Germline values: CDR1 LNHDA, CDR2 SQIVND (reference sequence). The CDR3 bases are TGTGCCAGTAGTATAGGGGGCGGTGACAGGAGCTACGAGCAGTACTTC. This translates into CASSIGGGDRSYEQYF. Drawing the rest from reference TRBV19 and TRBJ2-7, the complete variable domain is DGGITQSPKYLFRKEGQNVTLSCEQNLNHDAMYWYRQDPGQGLRLIYYSQIVNDFQKGDIAEGYSVSREKKESFPLTVTSAQKNPTAFYLCASSIGGGDRSYEQYFGPGTRLTVT.

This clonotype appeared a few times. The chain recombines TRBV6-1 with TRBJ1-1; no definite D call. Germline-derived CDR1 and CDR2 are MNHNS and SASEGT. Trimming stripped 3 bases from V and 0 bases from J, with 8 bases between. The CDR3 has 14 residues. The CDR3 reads CASSDDLMNTEAFF. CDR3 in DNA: TGTGCCAGCAGTGATGACTTGATGAACACTGAAGCTTTCTTT.

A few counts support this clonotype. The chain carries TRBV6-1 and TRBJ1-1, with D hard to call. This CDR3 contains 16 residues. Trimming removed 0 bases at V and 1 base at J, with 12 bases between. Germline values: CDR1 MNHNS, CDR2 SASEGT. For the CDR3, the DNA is TGTGCCAGCAGTGAAGCGCTTTTGCGGGGGAACACTGAAGCTTTCTTT. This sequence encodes CASSEALLRGNTEAFF.

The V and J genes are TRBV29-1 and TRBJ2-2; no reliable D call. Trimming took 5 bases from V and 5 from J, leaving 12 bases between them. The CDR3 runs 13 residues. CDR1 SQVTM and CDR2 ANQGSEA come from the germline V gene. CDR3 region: CSVFDPRTGELFF. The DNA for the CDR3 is TGCAGCGTTTTTGACCCGCGGACCGGGGAGCTGTTTTTT.

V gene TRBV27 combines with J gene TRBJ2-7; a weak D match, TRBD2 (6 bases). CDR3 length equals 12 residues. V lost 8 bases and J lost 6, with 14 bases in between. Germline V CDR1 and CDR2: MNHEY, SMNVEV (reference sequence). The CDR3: CASLSARGEQYF. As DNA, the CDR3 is TGTGCCAGCCTCTCTGCGCGGGGCGAGCAGTACTTC.